A selection of T cell receptor beta chains follows, all from one sample in a study of blood T cell repertoires in COVID-19. Generated by immunoSEQ multiplex PCR, the TCRdb table keeps only in-frame clones and is missing some. Here the sample spans some 250,000 clones, approximately 85% being singletons. The sample taken for sequencing was peripheral blood. Receptors were obtained from a human donor in a cohort sampled during active COVID-19. Each CDR3 is given with its conserved first and last residue.

j_call v_call cdr3_aa
TRBJ2-7 TRBV13 CASSSIGDSSYEQYF
TRBJ2-7 TRBV12-3/TRBV12-4 CASSLRNSYEQYF
TRBJ1-5 TRBV10-3 CAISEGAGDQPQHF
TRBJ2-7 TRBV27 CAVTGTGAYEQYF
TRBJ2-2 TRBV6-2/TRBV6-3 CASSYSKFAEKNTGELFF
TRBJ2-7 TRBV10-2 CASSVDIHEQYF
TRBJ1-5 TRBV19 CASSVPGQGSNQPQHF
TRBJ2-5 TRBV6-6 CASIRPGTQETQYF
TRBJ2-1 TRBV11-3 CASSQIFRGANEQFF
TRBJ2-5 TRBV7-5 CVRSLVVPGMGETQYF
TRBJ1-1 TRBV7-9 CASTYAGGLGTEAFF
TRBJ1-5 TRBV30 CAWSVPQISGYSNQPQHF
TRBJ2-7 TRBV7-2 CASSFGGGELTYEQYF
TRBJ1-2 TRBV5-1 CASSLPGMGYGYTF
TRBJ2-3 TRBV2 CASFEGGTDTQYF
TRBJ1-6 TRBV7-9 CAAPGDRALNSPLHF
TRBJ2-7 TRBV30 CAWSGTPGLSYEQYF
TRBJ1-2 TRBV6-5 CASSSMGQVDGYTF
TRBJ1-1 TRBV19 CASTPLYGTEAFF
TRBJ1-2 TRBV25-1 CASSPLTVNYGYTF
TRBJ2-7 TRBV6-5 CASSYSRDRGDEQYF
TRBJ2-7 TRBV10-1 CASSEGTGKTYEQYF
TRBJ2-7 TRBV5-6 CASSSFSYEQYF
TRBJ1-6 TRBV24-1 CATSDLTDRPFPYNSPLHF
TRBJ1-2 TRBV9 CASSVSQDSNYGYTF
TRBJ1-3 TRBV30 CGTSSGNTIYF
TRBJ2-5 TRBV12-3/TRBV12-4 CASSRGTLETQYF
TRBJ2-7 TRBV6-5 CASSPRVSYEQYF
TRBJ2-1 TRBV19 CASTLVRDFGEQFF
TRBJ1-2 TRBV7-9 CASSRGATEYDGYTF
TRBJ1-2 TRBV6-5 CASDWQGGGYGYTF
TRBJ2-1 TRBV13 CASSLGFRGGAIGDNEQFF
TRBJ1-2 TRBV27 CASKQVLSGRLFNYGYTF
TRBJ1-1 TRBV5-1 CASSFSTGDLNTEAFF
TRBJ1-1 TRBV7-2 CASSPTGGRLTEAFF
TRBJ2-7 TRBV15 CATSLRQGPSYEQYF
TRBJ2-1 TRBV5-6 CASSLVHRSSYNEQFF
TRBJ2-7 TRBV30 CAWSRGAANKQYF
TRBJ2-5 TRBV6-2/TRBV6-3 CASSYSSFLAGRSYQETQYF
TRBJ2-3 TRBV25-1 CASSHRGLGTDTQYF